One and the same sample provided the 16 T cell receptor beta chains below, sequenced in a study of blood T cell repertoires in COVID-19. Sequencing used immunoSEQ multiplex PCR; TCRdb keeps in-frame clones, though not all of them. The table includes 110,000 or so clones, approximately 79% detected once. Material: peripheral blood. The receptor source for this set is a man aged 45-60 years with acute or convalescent COVID-19.

The chain recombines TRBV28 with TRBJ1-1, with D possibly matching TRBD1 (5 bases). The CDR3 has 15 residues. Germline assignment: CDR1 MDHEN and CDR2 SYDVKM. The ends were cut back, 6 bases at V and 1 base at J, with 15 bases in the middle. The CDR3 region has the DNA TGTGCCAGCAGGCACACAGGCAGACGGAACACTGAAGCTTTCTTT. This gives the protein CASRHTGRRNTEAFF.

The V and J genes are TRBV7-9 and TRBJ2-3; D gene uncertain. CDR3 length equals 14 residues. V lost 1 base and J lost 0, with 5 bases in between. Germline V gene lookup returns CDR1 SEHNR and CDR2 FQNEAQ (reference sequence). The DNA for the CDR3 is TGTGCCAGCAGCTTAGGCAGAAGCACAGATACGCAGTATTTT. Protein: CASSLGRSTDTQYF.

This clone is a singleton in its sample. V usage is TRBV18 and J usage is TRBJ1-2; unclear D gene. The V and J ends lost 6 bases and 0 bases respectively, with 8 bases between them. CDR1 is KGHSH and CDR2 is LQKENI in the germline V gene. This CDR3 region has 13 residues. The CDR3 protein is CASSPGANYGYTF. CDR3 nucleotides: TGTGCCAGCTCCCCAGGAGCTAACTATGGCTACACCTTC.

This chain links TRBV27 with TRBJ1-6, with D possibly being TRBD1 (6 bases). Germline CDR1 MNHEY, CDR2 SMNVEV (reference sequence). The CDR3 spans 15 residues. Trimming took 5 bases from V and 5 from J, leaving 13 bases between them. CDR3 sequence reads: CASSGGATNNSPLHF. The CDR3 DNA follows: TGTGCCAGCAGTGGGGGGGCGACCAATAATTCACCCCTCCACTTT.

The V and J genes are TRBV4-1 and TRBJ2-7; TRBD1 matches 7 bases. This CDR3 contains 14 residues. V was pared by 3 bases and J by 2 bases, with 4 bases of the junction left unmatched. Germline-derived CDR1 and CDR2 are MGHRA and YSYEKL. The CDR3 sequence: CASSHPGQAYEQYF. CDR3 sequence (DNA): TGCGCCAGCAGCCATCCCGGACAGGCCTACGAGCAGTACTTC.

This clone was observed once. The V call is TRBV23-1, the J call TRBJ1-1; no definite D call. TRBV23-1 is assigned to the ORF class and has an uncertain function. V was clipped by 3 bases and J by 2 bases, with 10 bases between them. This CDR3 contains 14 residues. CDR3 nucleotide sequence: TGCGCCAGCAGTCACCCGCAGGTAAACACTGAAGCTTTCTTT. Its protein is CASSHPQVNTEAFF.

This clone has more than one count but fewer than ten. The chain couples TRBV29-1 to TRBJ2-7; possibly TRBD1 for D (6 bases). Germline lookup yields CDR1 SQVTM and CDR2 ANQGSEA. This CDR3 spans 12 amino acids. V was clipped by 7 bases and J by 2 bases, with 12 bases between them. The CDR3 sequence is CSGGKGAYEQYF. The CDR3, as DNA: TGCAGCGGCGGTAAGGGGGCCTACGAGCAGTACTTC.

This chain connects TRBV7-3 to TRBJ2-1; 10 bases are shared with TRBD2. CDR3 size: 15 residues. CDR1 SGHTA and CDR2 FQGTGA come from the germline V gene. V trimming: 2 bases; J trimming: 9 bases; junction bases outside the gene matches: 7. CDR3 protein: CASSLVLAGAREQFF. The DNA for the CDR3 is TGTGCCAGCAGCTTAGTTCTAGCGGGAGCCCGTGAGCAGTTCTTC.

V is TRBV30 and J is TRBJ1-3; TRBD1 might be the D (6 bases). This CDR3 contains 14 residues. Germline V gene lookup returns CDR1 GTSNPN and CDR2 SVGIG (reference sequence). The V gene lost 1 base and the J gene lost 4 bases, with 11 bases spanning the gap. The CDR3 is CAWSEDRSGNTIYF. Here the CDR3 DNA reads TGTGCCTGGAGTGAGGACAGAAGCGGAAACACCATATATTTT.

This clone was observed a handful of times. The V call is TRBV29-1, the J call TRBJ2-7; tentative D call: TRBD1 (6 bases). The germline CDR1 and CDR2 sequences are SQVTM and ANQGSEA. The V end was cut by 4 bases, the J end by 6 bases, with 13 bases between. This CDR3 has 12 residues. The CDR3 DNA reads TGCAGCGTTGCGTCCTCAGGGGCCGAGCAGTACTTC. Residues: CSVASSGAEQYF.

The J gene is TRBJ2-7, the V gene TRBV6-1, with a tentative D call TRBD1 (6 bases). V was cut by 3 bases and J by 0 bases, with 12 bases left in between. Looked up from germline, CDR1 is MNHNS and CDR2 is SASEGT. The CDR3 has 15 residues. CDR3 sequence (DNA): TGTGCCAGCAGTGACCCTTGGACAGCCTCCTACGAGCAGTACTTC. Its protein is CASSDPWTASYEQYF.

V and J are TRBV12-5 and TRBJ1-1, with D perhaps TRBD1 (6 bases). Germline V gene sequence: CDR1 LGHNT, CDR2 FRNRAP. The CDR3 sequence is 15 residues long. Between the trimmed V and J ends, which lost 5 bases and 5 bases, there was a span of 18 bases. In DNA form, the CDR3 reads TGTGCTAGTGGTACCTCACAGGGAGGGGGGACTGAAGCTTTCTTT. This codes for CASGTSQGGGTEAFF.

J is TRBJ1-4 and V is TRBV27, with a weak D call TRBD1 (5 bases). The CDR3 is 15 residues long. Germline V gene lookup returns CDR1 MNHEY and CDR2 SMNVEV (reference sequence). Trimming removed 5 bases at V and 3 bases at J, with 13 bases between. This chain's CDR3 is CASSPGGGPNEKLFF. CDR3 coding DNA: TGTGCCAGCAGTCCCGGGGGAGGGCCTAATGAAAAACTGTTTTTT.

The J gene is TRBJ2-5, the V gene TRBV5-1; a possible D gene is TRBD2 (6 bases). The CDR3 contains 15 residues. From germline, CDR1 is SGHRS and CDR2 YFSETQ. Between the trimmed V and J ends, which lost 4 bases and 0 bases, there was a span of 13 bases. CDR3 loop: CASSRTGGDQETQYF. The CDR3 DNA is TGCGCCAGCAGCAGAACTGGAGGGGACCAAGAGACCCAGTACTTC.

This clone appeared a few times. The V and J genes are TRBV7-8 and TRBJ1-2, with TRBD1 as a possible D gene (5 bases). The CDR3 is 15 amino acids. The germline CDR1 and CDR2 sequences are SGHVS and FQNEAQ. Between the trimmed V and J ends, which lost 3 bases and 5 bases, there was a span of 16 bases. This CDR3 reads CASSLEAGDGYGYTF. The CDR3, as DNA: TGTGCCAGCAGCTTGGAGGCGGGGGATGGGTATGGCTACACCTTC.

The chain recombines TRBV27 with TRBJ1-6, with D tentatively TRBD1 (5 bases). V was cut by 3 bases and J by 4 bases, with 10 bases left in between. Germline CDR1 MNHEY, CDR2 SMNVEV (reference sequence). The CDR3 spans 15 residues. The CDR3 region is CASSLLQAYNSPLHF. Written as DNA, the CDR3 is TGTGCCAGCAGTTTGTTACAGGCTTATAATTCACCCCTCCACTTT.